These 11 T cell receptor beta chains share one sample of origin, sequenced in a study of blood T cell repertoires in COVID-19. Produced via immunoSEQ multiplex PCR; TCRdb's table is partial and in-frame only. The sample shows 270,000 or so clones, over 85% of them seen only once. The sequenced sample consisted of peripheral blood. The receptors originated from a woman in her twenties or thirties with COVID-19, enrolled during active disease.

This clone has a single count. This chain links TRBV7-2 with TRBJ1-4; 10 bases map to TRBD1. CDR1 is SGHTA, CDR2 FQGNSA, per germline. This CDR3 is built from 12 residues. V shed 3 bases, J shed 17 bases, and the junction held 6 bases outside the gene matches. The CDR3 reads CASSLRTGGIFF. The CDR3 coding sequence is TGTGCCAGCAGCTTGAGGACAGGGGGTATTTTTTTT.

CDR3 DNA: TGTGCCAGCAGCCAAGATGCCGAGTTCGTCGTGAACACTGAAGCTTTCTTT. The encoded protein is CASSQDAEFVVNTEAFF. This chain uses TRBV3-1 (or the pseudogene TRBV3-2) with TRBJ1-1; D not certain. The germline gives CDR1 LGHDT, CDR2 YNNKEL (reference sequence). Trimming left V 0 bases short and J 0 bases short, with 14 bases between. This CDR3 has 17 amino acids.

The chain couples TRBV4-1 to TRBJ2-7, with TRBD2 matching 9 bases. V lost 4 bases, J lost 5 bases, and 15 bases stayed unmatched. Germline loops: CDR1 MGHRA, CDR2 YSYEKL. This CDR3 is 17 amino acids long. The CDR3 region has the DNA TGCGCCAGCAGCCCCCTCTTTCAGCCGCGGGGGGGGAACGAGCAGTACTTC. Residues: CASSPLFQPRGGNEQYF.

This sequence joins TRBV5-4 and TRBJ2-5; TRBD2 matches at 9 bases. Germline V gene sequence: CDR1 SGHNT, CDR2 YYREEE (reference sequence). This CDR3 is built from 15 residues. V lost 4 bases, J lost 4 bases, and 8 bases stayed unmatched. CDR3 in amino acids: CASSGGGAGGETQYF. Written as DNA, the CDR3 is TGTGCCAGCAGCGGCGGGGGGGCAGGAGGAGAGACCCAGTACTTC.

CDR3 in amino acids: CSGMDSGNTIYF. Here the CDR3 DNA reads TGCAGCGGTATGGACAGTGGAAACACCATATATTTT. The chain is built from TRBV29-1 and TRBJ1-3; possibly TRBD1 for D (6 bases). CDR1 is SQVTM, CDR2 ANQGSEA, per germline. V was trimmed by 7 bases and J by 3 bases, leaving 10 bases between them. CDR3 size: 12 residues.

This chain connects TRBV5-4 to TRBJ2-5, with 11 nucleotides matching TRBD2. J was trimmed by 7 bases and V by 1 base; bases with no gene match: 6. The CDR3 is made up of 15 amino acids. From germline, CDR1 is SGHNT and CDR2 YYREEE (reference sequence). The CDR3, as DNA: TGTGCCAGCAGCTTGACTAGCGGGGGTCTGTTGACCCAGTACTTC. Protein product: CASSLTSGGLLTQYF.

The chain is built from TRBV15 and TRBJ2-3; possibly TRBD2 for D (6 bases). Germline values: CDR1 LNHNV, CDR2 YYDKDF (reference sequence). Trimming removed 5 bases at V and 2 bases at J, with 14 bases between. CDR3 size: 15 residues. The chain's CDR3 is CATSATVADTDTQYF. In DNA form, the CDR3 reads TGTGCCACCAGCGCGACGGTAGCGGACACAGATACGCAGTATTTT.

The CDR3 spells CASSLRGLGGVTEAFF. For the CDR3, the DNA is TGCGCCAGCAGCTTGAGAGGGCTGGGAGGTGTGACTGAAGCTTTCTTT. The chain joins TRBV5-1 to TRBJ1-1; D gene ambiguous. This CDR3 comprises 16 residues. CDR1 SGHRS and CDR2 YFSETQ come from the germline V gene. The germline V and J ends were trimmed by 1 base and 5 bases, with 18 bases remaining between them.

This chain uses TRBV28 with TRBJ2-5; D gene ambiguous. This CDR3 comprises 11 residues. Germline V CDR1 and CDR2: MDHEN, SYDVKM. The CDR3 coding sequence is TGTTCATCCAGGTCGACAGAGACCCAGTACTTC. Its translation is CSSRSTETQYF. Based on the CDR3 plus reference TRBV28 and TRBJ2-5, the full variable domain is DVKVTQSSRYLVKRTGEKVFLECVQDMDHENMFWYRQDPGLGLRLIYFSYDVKMKEKGDIPEGYSVSREKKERFSLILESASTNQTSMYLCSSRSTETQYFGPGTRLLVL.

V gene TRBV27 combines with J gene TRBJ2-1; D gene ambiguous. With 2 bases removed from V and 2 bases from J, the gap between germline ends came to 7 bases. Germline V gene sequence: CDR1 MNHEY, CDR2 SMNVEV (reference sequence). The CDR3 runs 14 residues. The CDR3 protein is CASSLVGPYNEQFF. In DNA, the CDR3 is TGTGCCAGCAGTTTAGTGGGCCCCTACAATGAGCAGTTCTTC.

V and J are TRBV5-5 and TRBJ1-1, with D unresolved. Germline V lookup: CDR1 SGHKS, CDR2 YYEKEE (reference sequence). The CDR3 runs 14 residues. Trimming took 0 bases from V and 5 from J, leaving 11 bases between them. The CDR3 DNA is TGTGCCAGCAGCTTGGCCATCGCGAATACTGAAGCTTTCTTT. As protein: CASSLAIANTEAFF.